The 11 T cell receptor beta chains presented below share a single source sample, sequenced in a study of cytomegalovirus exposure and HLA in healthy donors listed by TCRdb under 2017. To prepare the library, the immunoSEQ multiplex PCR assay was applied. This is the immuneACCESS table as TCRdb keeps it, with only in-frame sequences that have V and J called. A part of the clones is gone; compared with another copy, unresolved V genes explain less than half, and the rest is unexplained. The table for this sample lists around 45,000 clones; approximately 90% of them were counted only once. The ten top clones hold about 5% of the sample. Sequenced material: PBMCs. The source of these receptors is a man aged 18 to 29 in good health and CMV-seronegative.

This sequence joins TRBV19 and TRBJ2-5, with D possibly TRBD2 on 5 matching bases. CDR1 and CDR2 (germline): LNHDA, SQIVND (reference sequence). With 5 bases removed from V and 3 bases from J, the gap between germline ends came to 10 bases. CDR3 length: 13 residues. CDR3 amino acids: CASSRGSKETQYF. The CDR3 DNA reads TGTGCCAGTAGTCGGGGATCGAAAGAGACCCAGTACTTC.

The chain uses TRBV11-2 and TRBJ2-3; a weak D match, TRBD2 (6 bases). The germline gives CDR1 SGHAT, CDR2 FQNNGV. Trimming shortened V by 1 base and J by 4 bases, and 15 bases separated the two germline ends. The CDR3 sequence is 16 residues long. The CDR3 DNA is TGTGCCAGCAGCTTAGGGGCAGGGTGGGGGGCAGATACGCAGTATTTT. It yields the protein CASSLGAGWGADTQYF.

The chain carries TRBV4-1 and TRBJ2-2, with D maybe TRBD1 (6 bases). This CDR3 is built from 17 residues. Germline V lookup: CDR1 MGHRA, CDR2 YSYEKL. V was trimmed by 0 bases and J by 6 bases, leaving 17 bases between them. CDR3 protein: CASSQDPGRGKPGELFF. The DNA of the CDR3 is TGCGCCAGCAGCCAAGATCCAGGCAGGGGAAAGCCCGGGGAGCTGTTTTTT.

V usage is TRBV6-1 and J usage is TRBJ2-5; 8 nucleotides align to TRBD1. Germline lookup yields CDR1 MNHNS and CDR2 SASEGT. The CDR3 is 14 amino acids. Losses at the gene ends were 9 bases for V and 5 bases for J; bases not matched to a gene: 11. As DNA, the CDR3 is TGTGCCAGTTCCCAAGACAGGGGTTCGGAGACCCAGTACTTC. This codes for CASSQDRGSETQYF.

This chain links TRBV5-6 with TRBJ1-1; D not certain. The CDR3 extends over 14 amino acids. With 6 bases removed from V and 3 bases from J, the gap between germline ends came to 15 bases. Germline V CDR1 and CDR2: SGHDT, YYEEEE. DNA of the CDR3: TGTGCCAGCAACGTTCATGCGAGAGACACTGAAGCTTTCTTT. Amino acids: CASNVHARDTEAFF.

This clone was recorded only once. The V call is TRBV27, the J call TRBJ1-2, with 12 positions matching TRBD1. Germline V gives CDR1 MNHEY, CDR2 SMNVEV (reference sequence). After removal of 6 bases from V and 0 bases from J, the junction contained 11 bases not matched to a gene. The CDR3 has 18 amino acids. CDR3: CASRAPPGQGAANYGYTF. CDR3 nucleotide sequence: TGTGCCAGCAGGGCGCCGCCGGGACAGGGGGCTGCTAACTATGGCTACACCTTC.

CDR3 nucleotide sequence: TGCGCCAGCAGCCAAGGGGTGACAGGGGAGCGAACTTTCTTT. This encodes CASSQGVTGERTFF. The genes are TRBV4-3 and TRBJ1-1, with 8 bases fitting TRBD1. CDR1 and CDR2 from the germline V gene are LGHNA and YSLEER. J was trimmed by 12 bases and V by 1 base; bases with no gene match: 10. The CDR3 has 14 amino acids.

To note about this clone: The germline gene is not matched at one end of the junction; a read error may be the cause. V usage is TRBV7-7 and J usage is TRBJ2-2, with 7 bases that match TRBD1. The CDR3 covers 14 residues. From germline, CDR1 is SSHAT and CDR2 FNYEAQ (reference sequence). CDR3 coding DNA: TGTGCTAGCAGCAGGACAGGGAACACCGGGGAGCTGTTTTTT. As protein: CASSRTGNTGELFF.

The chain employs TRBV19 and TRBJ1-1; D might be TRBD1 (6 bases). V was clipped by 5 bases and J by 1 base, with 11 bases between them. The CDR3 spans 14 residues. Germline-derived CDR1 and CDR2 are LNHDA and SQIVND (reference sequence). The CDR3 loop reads CASSDGRGNTEAFF. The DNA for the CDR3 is TGTGCCAGTAGTGACGGCAGGGGGAACACTGAAGCTTTCTTT. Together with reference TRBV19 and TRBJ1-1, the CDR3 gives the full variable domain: DGGITQSPKYLFRKEGQNVTLSCEQNLNHDAMYWYRQDPGQGLRLIYYSQIVNDFQKGDIAEGYSVSREKKESFPLTVTSAQKNPTAFYLCASSDGRGNTEAFFGQGTRLTVV.

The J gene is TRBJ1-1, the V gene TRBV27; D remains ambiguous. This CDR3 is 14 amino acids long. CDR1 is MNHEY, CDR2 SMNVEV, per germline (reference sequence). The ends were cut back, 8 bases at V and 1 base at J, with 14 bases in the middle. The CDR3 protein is CASLSWGENTEAFF. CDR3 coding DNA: TGTGCCAGCCTCTCGTGGGGAGAGAACACTGAAGCTTTCTTT.

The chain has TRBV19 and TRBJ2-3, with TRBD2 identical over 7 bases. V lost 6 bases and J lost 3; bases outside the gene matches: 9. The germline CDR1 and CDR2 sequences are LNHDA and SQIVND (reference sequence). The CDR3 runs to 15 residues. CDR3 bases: TGTGCCAGTAGCTGGGCGGGAGATGGGACAGATACGCAGTATTTT. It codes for CASSWAGDGTDTQYF.